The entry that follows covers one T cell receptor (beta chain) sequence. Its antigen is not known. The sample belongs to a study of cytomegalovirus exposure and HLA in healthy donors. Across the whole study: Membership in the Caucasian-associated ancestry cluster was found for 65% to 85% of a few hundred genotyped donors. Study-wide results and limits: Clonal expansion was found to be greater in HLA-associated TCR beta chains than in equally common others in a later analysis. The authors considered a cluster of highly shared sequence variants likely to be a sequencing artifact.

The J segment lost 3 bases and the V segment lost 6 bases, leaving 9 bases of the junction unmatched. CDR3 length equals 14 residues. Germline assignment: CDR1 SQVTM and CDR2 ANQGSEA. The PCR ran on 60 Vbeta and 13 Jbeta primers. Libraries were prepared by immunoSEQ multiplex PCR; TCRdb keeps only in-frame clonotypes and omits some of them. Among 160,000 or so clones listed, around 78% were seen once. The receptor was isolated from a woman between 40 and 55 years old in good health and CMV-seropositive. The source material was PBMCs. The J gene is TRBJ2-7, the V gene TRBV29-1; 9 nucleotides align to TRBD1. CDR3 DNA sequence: TGCAGCGTAACCGAGTGGGGACAGGGCTACGAGCAGTACTTC. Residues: CSVTEWGQGYEQYF.